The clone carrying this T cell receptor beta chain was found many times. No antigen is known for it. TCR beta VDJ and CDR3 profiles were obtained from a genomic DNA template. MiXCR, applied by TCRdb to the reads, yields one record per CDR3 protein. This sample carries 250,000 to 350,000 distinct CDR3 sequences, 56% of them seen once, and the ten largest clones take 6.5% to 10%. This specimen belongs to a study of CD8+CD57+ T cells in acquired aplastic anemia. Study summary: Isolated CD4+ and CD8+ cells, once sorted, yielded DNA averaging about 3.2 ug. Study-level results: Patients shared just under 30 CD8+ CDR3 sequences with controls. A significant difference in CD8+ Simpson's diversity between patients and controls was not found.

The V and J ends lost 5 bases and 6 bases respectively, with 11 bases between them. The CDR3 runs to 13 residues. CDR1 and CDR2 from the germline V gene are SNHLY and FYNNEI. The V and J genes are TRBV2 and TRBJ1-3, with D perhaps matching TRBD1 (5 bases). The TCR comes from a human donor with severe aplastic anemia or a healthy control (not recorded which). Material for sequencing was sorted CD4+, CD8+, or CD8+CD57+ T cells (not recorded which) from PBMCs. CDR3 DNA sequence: TGTGCCAGCAGTTTCCAAGGGGAAAACACCATATATTTT. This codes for CASSFQGENTIYF.